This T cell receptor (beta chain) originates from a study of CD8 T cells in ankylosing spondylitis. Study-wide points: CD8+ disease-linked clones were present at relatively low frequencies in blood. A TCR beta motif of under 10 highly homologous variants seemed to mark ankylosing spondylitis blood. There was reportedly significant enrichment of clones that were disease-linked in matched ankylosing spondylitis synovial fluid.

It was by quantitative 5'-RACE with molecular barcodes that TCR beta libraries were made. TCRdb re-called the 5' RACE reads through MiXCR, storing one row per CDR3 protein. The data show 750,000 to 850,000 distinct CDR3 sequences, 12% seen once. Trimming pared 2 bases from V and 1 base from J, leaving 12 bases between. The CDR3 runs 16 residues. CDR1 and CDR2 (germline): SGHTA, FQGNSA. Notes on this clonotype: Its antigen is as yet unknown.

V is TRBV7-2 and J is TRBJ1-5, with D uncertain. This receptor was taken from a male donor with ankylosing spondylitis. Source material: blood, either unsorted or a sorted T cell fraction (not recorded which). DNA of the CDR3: TGTGCCAGCAGCTTATCGGCAGTACTCAGCAATCAGCCCCAGCATTTT. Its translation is CASSLSAVLSNQPQHF.